Given below is one T cell receptor beta chain in context. The antigen this receptor binds is unknown. Qualities for individual bases were not recorded, and no much larger clone is one base off. TCRbeta CDR3 regions were amplified from genomic DNA using the immunoSEQ Assay, a bias-controlled multiplex PCR. The paper's data handling went like this. The number of nucleated cells in each sample was estimated from the amplification of reference gene primers within the assay. Sequence reads were collapsed and filtered to measure the absolute abundance of every unique TCRbeta CDR3 rearrangement. For each sample, productive Simpson clonality was calculated as the square root of Simpson's diversity index across productive rearrangements. In TCRdb, the immuneACCESS table is reduced to in-frame sequences with V and J assigned. These tables do not hold every clone; where another copy was compared, an unresolved V gene accounts for under half, and the others remain unexplained. That table supplies the V and J calls and clone size; D and trimming were determined from the DNA. Within this sample are around 130,000 clones, with 84% of them counted one time only. Jointly, the top ten make up nearly 3.5% of the sample.

In the prospective study, participants were roughly 18 to 100 years old, resided in about two dozen geographic areas of the United States, and were enrolled through a virtual design. To assign participants to cohorts, the prospective study relied on clinical history that participants themselves reported in a screening survey and a study questionnaire. Mobile phlebotomists in the prospective study collected whole blood, serum and a nasopharyngeal or oropharyngeal swab from every participant. Prospective study participants could optionally give additional blood draws and questionnaires over an approximately two-month period. Prospective study blood samples were shipped either frozen or at room temperature before DNA extraction. These data come from a study of blood T cell repertoires in COVID-19 (dated by TCRdb to the early 2020s). Broadly, across the study: The collaborator samples originated in the United States, Italy and Spain and spanned the acute and convalescent phases of COVID-19. The prospective study material was composed of cDNA or gDNA derived from T cells, B-cell-depleted T cells, or PBMCs. Deeply sampled blood TCRbeta repertoires from subjects exposed to, actively infected with, or recovered from COVID-19 were included in the dataset. The repertoires were made available in a free public database intended to serve as a resource for research on the immune response to SARS-CoV-2. Samples were obtained from the ongoing ImmuneRACE study (first 160 participants) and from 950 to 1,500 subjects provided by 6 global collaborators. The sample metadata nearly always contained a de-identified subject ID, COVID-19 status, age in years and sex. Where HLA class I and class II types were available, the types were taken from metadata supplied by the sample provider, not from assay-based typing. Broad study findings and their caveats: The quantity of clinical and demographic metadata differed by source and by participant and was supplied without curation.

CDR1 and CDR2 are drawn from the germline V gene: SQVTM, ANQGSEA. Compared with germline, V lacks 7 bases and J lacks 5 bases; bases without a gene match: 4. The CDR3 runs 12 amino acids, cysteine and phenylalanine included. Of the read, only the CDR3 DNA is kept; its 36 bases are in frame from base 1. The source of this sequence is a woman aged 45 to 65 with acute COVID-19. The rearrangement combines TRBV29-1 with TRBJ1-2; TRBD1 aligns with 10 central bases. Sequenced input: PBMCs or T cells enriched from blood (not recorded which). The bases read TGCAGCGGGGACAGGGGAGGTTATGGCTACACCTTC. Translation gives CSGDRGGYGYTF.